The clone carrying this TCR beta chain was seen many times. What it recognizes is unknown. The sample is drawn from a study of neurological immune-mediated disorders. Whole-study results and caveats: A possible signature was seen in one related-CDR3 cluster, into which phylogenetic grouping placed the repertoires of 18 of 34 multiple sclerosis patients. Private repertoires in all groups were suggested, as expanded clones shared no CDR3 amino acid sequences across subjects.

The CDR3 is 13 residues long. The V gene end was trimmed by 5 bases and the J gene end by 5 bases; junction bases not matched to a gene: 5. The germline gives CDR1 SGHTA, CDR2 FQGNSA. Time point in this sample: longitudinal time-point 2. TCRdb redid the calling of the 5' RACE reads with MiXCR, one entry per CDR3 protein. The sample has 70,000 to 90,000 distinct CDR3 sequences, approximately 6% seen once; the top ten hold 7.9%. Sequencing was done on a sample of PBMCs. The rearrangement links TRBV7-2 to TRBJ2-5, with 7 bases matching TRBD2. The TCR sequence derives from a woman aged 55-69 years with multiple sclerosis. Written as DNA, the CDR3 is TGTGCCAGCAGCCCCGTTAGCGGGGAGACCCAGTACTTC. It codes for CASSPVSGETQYF.